Presented here are 28 T cell receptor beta chains from one specimen sequenced in a study of blood T cell repertoires in COVID-19. Only in-frame clones appear in the TCRdb table, and some are missing; sequencing was by immunoSEQ multiplex PCR. The sample includes around 480,000 clones, about 87% of them seen just once. The sequenced sample consisted of peripheral blood. The receptors were sampled from a woman aged 45-60 years with COVID-19, enrolled during active disease.

This chain links TRBV29-1 with TRBJ1-1, with a weak D call TRBD1 (6 bases). Trimming removed 4 bases at V and 1 base at J, with 13 bases between. CDR3 length equals 14 residues. CDR1 is SQVTM and CDR2 is ANQGSEA in the germline V gene. CDR3 sequence: CSVGSGDGNTEAFF. For the CDR3, the DNA is TGCAGCGTTGGGTCAGGGGACGGGAACACTGAAGCTTTCTTT.

This clone was detected a few times. The chain combines TRBV5-6 with TRBJ2-2, with D maybe TRBD2 (5 bases). This CDR3 is built from 15 residues. Germline V CDR1 and CDR2: SGHDT, YYEEEE. The germline V and J ends were trimmed by 4 bases and 6 bases, with 16 bases remaining between them. The DNA for the CDR3 is TGTGCCAGCAGCCCGGAGGCGGGCTACGCCGGGGAGCTGTTTTTT. Its translation: CASSPEAGYAGELFF.

This clone was seen just once. The chain is built from TRBV13 and TRBJ1-1, with D unresolved. Per the germline V gene, CDR1 is PRHDT and CDR2 is FYEKMQ (reference sequence). V lost 1 base and J lost 6, with 12 bases in between. CDR3 size: 14 residues. CDR3 DNA sequence: TGTGCCAGCAGCTTAGAAGTTAGGACTGCTGAAGCTTTCTTT. This codes for CASSLEVRTAEAFF. Full variable domain (rest looked up from reference TRBV13 and TRBJ1-1): AAGVIQSPRHLIKEKRETATLKCYPIPRHDTVYWYQQGPGQDPQFLISFYEKMQSDKGSIPDRFSAQQFSDYHSELNMSSLELGDSALYFCASSLEVRTAEAFFGQGTRLTVV.

The chain uses TRBV28 and TRBJ1-3, with D perhaps TRBD1 (6 bases). CDR1 and CDR2 from the germline V gene are MDHEN and SYDVKM. There are 12 residues in the CDR3. V was shortened by 10 bases and J by 2 bases, with 9 bases between the two germline ends. CDR3 protein: CAIQGTGNTIYF. DNA of the CDR3: TGTGCCATCCAGGGGACTGGAAACACCATATATTTT.

The rearrangement uses TRBV11-2 and TRBJ1-4, with TRBD1 matching 8 bases. In germline, CDR1 is SGHAT, CDR2 FQNNGV. Germline trimming cut 5 bases from V and 0 bases from J; bases unmatched to any gene: 5. There are 16 residues in the CDR3. This CDR3 reads CASSPPDRATNEKLFF. DNA of the CDR3: TGTGCCAGCAGCCCCCCGGACAGGGCAACTAATGAAAAACTGTTTTTT.

This chain connects TRBV6-5 to TRBJ2-7; no reliable D call. The V gene lost 7 bases and the J gene lost 0 bases, with 4 bases spanning the gap. The CDR3 loop spans 11 amino acids. CDR1 and CDR2 (germline): MNHEY, SVGAGI. CDR3 amino acids: CASTSSYEQYF. The CDR3 nucleotides read TGTGCCAGCACCTCCTCCTACGAGCAGTACTTC.

The rearrangement uses TRBV4-1 and TRBJ2-3, with 8 bases aligning to TRBD2. V dropped 0 bases and J dropped 4; count of bases not matched to a gene: 9. The CDR3 sequence is 17 residues long. CDR1 and CDR2 from the germline V gene are MGHRA and YSYEKL. CDR3 DNA: TGCGCCAGCAGCCAAGATTCCGGGGGGGCCCGGGCAGATACGCAGTATTTT. It yields the protein CASSQDSGGARADTQYF.

The rearrangement uses TRBV19 and TRBJ1-5; 7 bases fit TRBD1. This CDR3 has 14 amino acids. V lost 5 bases, J lost 5 bases, and 6 bases stayed unmatched. From germline, CDR1 is LNHDA and CDR2 SQIVND (reference sequence). The CDR3 loop is CASSPRTGHQPQHF. The CDR3, as DNA: TGTGCCAGTAGTCCAAGGACAGGACATCAGCCCCAGCATTTT.

This clone was counted a single time. The rearrangement uses TRBV9 and TRBJ2-3, with 12 bases aligning to TRBD2. Germline loops: CDR1 SGDLS, CDR2 YYNGEE. The J segment lost 1 base and the V segment lost 0 bases, leaving 12 bases of the junction unmatched. CDR3 length: 20 amino acids. The CDR3 coding sequence is TGTGCCAGCAGCGTAGGTGGATTCGGTGGGACTAGCGGGCGCACAGATACGCAGTATTTT. Amino acid sequence: CASSVGGFGGTSGRTDTQYF. The complete variable domain, with remaining parts taken from reference TRBV9 and TRBJ2-3, reads DSGVTQTPKHLITATGQRVTLRCSPRSGDLSVYWYQQSLDQGLQFLIQYYNGEERAKGNILERFSAQQFPDLHSELNLSSLELGDSALYFCASSVGGFGGTSGRTDTQYFGPGTRLTVL.

This rearrangement joins TRBV9 to TRBJ2-1; D remains ambiguous. In germline, CDR1 is SGDLS, CDR2 YYNGEE. V gave up 0 bases and J gave up 9 bases, with 4 bases separating them. The CDR3 length is 11 residues. The CDR3 sequence is CASSVGSEQFF. Here the CDR3 DNA reads TGTGCCAGCAGCGTAGGGAGTGAGCAGTTCTTC.

This chain joins TRBV29-1 and TRBJ1-2; D possibly corresponds to TRBD1 (6 bases). Per the germline V gene, CDR1 is SQVTM and CDR2 is ANQGSEA. With 4 bases removed from V and 7 bases from J, the gap between germline ends came to 19 bases. The CDR3 spans 14 residues. CDR3 coding DNA: TGCAGCGTTGGTGGATCCACAGGGAATATTGGCTACACCTTC. Translated: CSVGGSTGNIGYTF. The full variable domain, with the rest looked up from reference TRBV29-1 and TRBJ1-2, is SAVISQKPSRDICQRGTSLTIQCQVDSQVTMMFWYRQQPGQSLTLIATANQGSEATYESGFVIDKFPISRPNLTFSTLTVSNMSPEDSSIYLCSVGGSTGNIGYTFGSGTRLTVV.

The CDR3, as DNA: TGTGCCAGCAGAAACCCGGGACTCTCGATCGAGCAGTACTTC. Translated, it gives CASRNPGLSIEQYF. The chain is built from TRBV2 and TRBJ2-7; the D gene is possibly TRBD2 (6 bases). The CDR3 spans 14 residues. V dropped 6 bases and J dropped 6 bases, with 18 bases sitting between them. CDR1 SNHLY and CDR2 FYNNEI come from the germline V gene.

This clone showed up just once. The chain couples TRBV6-1 to TRBJ2-3; 8 positions agree with TRBD2. Unmatched junction bases numbered 5, after V lost 2 bases and J lost 1 base. Germline assignment: CDR1 MNHNS and CDR2 SASEGT. The CDR3 consists of 16 residues. CDR3 bases: TGTGCCAGCAGTGAATGGGCTAGCGGGCGCACAGATACGCAGTATTTT. Encoded protein: CASSEWASGRTDTQYF.

The chain uses TRBV6-5 and TRBJ2-7; D may be TRBD2 (5 bases). This CDR3 has 11 amino acids. With 6 bases removed from V and 5 bases from J, the gap between germline ends came to 8 bases. Germline loops: CDR1 MNHEY, CDR2 SVGAGI. The CDR3 DNA sequence: TGTGCCAGCAGGGAGGAAAACGAGCAGTACTTC. Protein: CASREENEQYF.

The chain carries TRBV5-6 and TRBJ1-3, with TRBD1 as a possible D gene (6 bases). The V end was cut by 1 base, the J end by 3 bases, with 11 bases between. This CDR3 is built from 15 residues. Germline V gives CDR1 SGHDT, CDR2 YYEEEE. The CDR3 DNA reads TGTGCCAGCAGCTTGATGCAGGGGTATGGAAACACCATATATTTT. Its protein is CASSLMQGYGNTIYF.

V is TRBV10-3 and J is TRBJ2-2; 9 bases are a match to TRBD1. V lost 4 bases and J lost 5; bases outside the gene matches: 8. Germline V gene sequence: CDR1 ENHRY, CDR2 SYGVKD. This CDR3 has 16 amino acids. The CDR3 coding sequence is TGTGCCATCAGTGGATCCGGGACAGGGAGAACCGGGGAGCTGTTTTTT. It translates to CAISGSGTGRTGELFF.

This clone came up once. V gene TRBV11-2 combines with J gene TRBJ1-1; possible D gene TRBD1, 5 bases. Per the germline V gene, CDR1 is SGHAT and CDR2 is FQNNGV. V dropped 1 base and J dropped 6 bases, with 15 bases sitting between them. The length of the CDR3 is 15 residues. The CDR3 region has the DNA TGTGCCAGCAGCTTAGCAGTCTTGTCCAGGGCTGAAGCTTTCTTT. This encodes CASSLAVLSRAEAFF.

The table lists this clone with a few counts. V gene TRBV12-3 or TRBV12-4 combines with J gene TRBJ1-4; D not resolved. The CDR3 covers 13 residues. V was cut by 3 bases and J by 8 bases, with 10 bases left in between. CDR3 coding DNA: TGTGCCAGCAGTTTTGGAGGTGGCGAAAAACTGTTTTTT. It is translated as CASSFGGGEKLFF.

The CDR3 coding sequence is TGTGCCAGCACCCGAGGGGCAGGGGGAAACTACGAGCAGTACTTC. It is translated as CASTRGAGGNYEQYF. The V and J genes are TRBV6-5 and TRBJ2-7, with 7 bases lining up with TRBD1. The CDR3 extends over 15 amino acids. The V gene's germline CDR1 is MNHEY and CDR2 SVGAGI. V lost 7 bases to trimming and J lost 3 bases; unmatched junction nucleotides: 12.

The chain recombines TRBV2 with TRBJ2-7; D call uncertain. The CDR3 has 12 residues. Between the trimmed V and J ends, which lost 3 bases and 2 bases, there was a span of 5 bases. CDR1 is SNHLY and CDR2 is FYNNEI in the germline V gene. The CDR3 region is CASSDRPYEQYF. The CDR3 DNA follows: TGTGCCAGCAGTGACAGGCCCTACGAGCAGTACTTC. Variable domain in full (rest from reference TRBV2 and TRBJ2-7): EPEVTQTPSHQVTQMGQEVILRCVPISNHLYFYWYRQILGQKVEFLVSFYNNEISEKSEIFDDQFSVERPDGSNFTLKIRSTKLEDSAMYFCASSDRPYEQYFGPGTRLTVT.

This clone was seen only once. V is TRBV4-2 and J is TRBJ1-5; D perhaps matches TRBD1 (5 bases). The CDR3 consists of 19 residues. Germline V gene data show CDR1 as LGHNA and CDR2 as YNFKEQ. V was shortened by 0 bases and J by 9 bases, with 27 bases between the two germline ends. The CDR3 protein is CASSQDLFLTSGIGGPQHF. The CDR3 nucleotides read TGTGCCAGCAGCCAAGATCTTTTCTTAACTTCAGGGATCGGGGGGCCCCAGCATTTT.

The rearrangement joins TRBV6-1 to TRBJ1-2, with D perhaps matching TRBD1 (5 bases). The length of the CDR3 is 15 residues. Trimming took 3 bases from V and 3 from J, leaving 14 bases between them. Per the germline V gene, CDR1 is MNHNS and CDR2 is SASEGT. The CDR3 is CASSDTAGVDYGYTF. Written as DNA, the CDR3 is TGTGCCAGCAGTGATACTGCGGGGGTTGACTATGGCTACACCTTC.

This clone was seen more than once but under ten times. V is TRBV19 and J is TRBJ2-3, with D perhaps TRBD1 (6 bases). V was shortened by 3 bases and J by 1 base, with 8 bases between the two germline ends. The CDR3 has 14 amino acids. Germline V gives CDR1 LNHDA, CDR2 SQIVND (reference sequence). The CDR3 sequence: CASSIGQRTDTQYF. The CDR3 region has the DNA TGTGCCAGTAGTATCGGACAGCGCACAGATACGCAGTATTTT. The full variable domain, rest sourced from reference TRBV19 and TRBJ2-3, is DGGITQSPKYLFRKEGQNVTLSCEQNLNHDAMYWYRQDPGQGLRLIYYSQIVNDFQKGDIAEGYSVSREKKESFPLTVTSAQKNPTAFYLCASSIGQRTDTQYFGPGTRLTVL.

The V and J genes are TRBV5-6 and TRBJ1-1; D might be TRBD1 (6 bases). The CDR3 is 14 amino acids. The V end was cut by 4 bases, the J end by 1 base, with 11 bases between. The germline V gene encodes CDR1 SGHDT and CDR2 YYEEEE. Here the CDR3 DNA reads TGTGCCAGCAGCCCCGGACAGAGGAACACTGAAGCTTTCTTT. Translating gives CASSPGQRNTEAFF. Full variable domain (rest looked up from reference TRBV5-6 and TRBJ1-1): DAGVTQSPTHLIKTRGQQVTLRCSPKSGHDTVSWYQQALGQGPQFIFQYYEEEERQRGNFPDRFSGHQFPNYSSELNVNALLLGDSALYLCASSPGQRNTEAFFGQGTRLTVV.

The V and J genes are TRBV4-1 and TRBJ1-4; D is undetermined. Trimming took 2 bases from V and 0 from J, leaving 7 bases between them. The CDR3 extends over 15 amino acids. The V gene's germline CDR1 is MGHRA and CDR2 YSYEKL. The CDR3 DNA is TGCGCCAGCAGCCAAAGCGGAGCAACTAATGAAAAACTGTTTTTT. Translating it yields CASSQSGATNEKLFF.

This clone was seen a single time. V is TRBV11-2 and J is TRBJ1-5; D perhaps matches TRBD1 (5 bases). Deletions cut 1 base from V and 4 bases from J, with 11 bases between. CDR1 and CDR2 (germline): SGHAT, FQNNGV. The length of the CDR3 is 15 residues. CDR3 residues: CASSLGQQPNQPQHF. The CDR3 bases are TGTGCCAGCAGCTTAGGACAGCAGCCTAATCAGCCCCAGCATTTT.

This clone was counted a few times. The chain uses TRBV4-2 and TRBJ2-7, with D hard to call. The V end was cut by 0 bases, the J end by 1 base, with 10 bases between. The CDR3 has 15 residues. Germline V gene lookup returns CDR1 LGHNA and CDR2 YNFKEQ. The CDR3, as DNA: TGTGCCAGCAGCCAAGATCTCACCGGGTCCTACGAGCAGTACTTC. Its translation: CASSQDLTGSYEQYF.

The chain employs TRBV7-8 and TRBJ2-3; 8 bases agree with TRBD2. The junction had 10 bases not matched to a gene; V was cut back by 0 bases and J by 2 bases. From germline, CDR1 is SGHVS and CDR2 FQNEAQ. This CDR3 contains 18 residues. The CDR3 DNA reads as TGTGCCAGCAGCTTAGCCGGTACTAGCGGAACGGCCACAGATACGCAGTATTTT. Protein: CASSLAGTSGTATDTQYF.